These T cell receptor beta chains were read from a single sample in a study of T cell repertoires in cytomegalovirus infection. TCRdb fed the reads into MiXCR, producing one record per CDR3 protein. The sample carries some 920,000 distinct CDR3 sequences, about 33% recorded once. The antigens these receptors bind are not known. The sequenced sample was cultured CD8+ T cells from PBMCs, obtained from culture after CMV antigen stimulation. Receptors originate from a human donor in good health (CMV status not recorded). Some clones in this sample may be carry-over from other donors' samples. The CDR3 runs from the conserved cysteine through the conserved F or W. Rows give clone size only sometimes, using once, few, many, or a class for an expanded clone.

j_call v_call clone_size cdr3_aa
TRBJ1-2 TRBV6-2/TRBV6-3 - CASSYRADLYGYTF
TRBJ1-2 TRBV29-1 few CSVPSARRAPNYGYTF
TRBJ1-5 TRBV12-3/TRBV12-4 once CASRQGDDNQPQHF
TRBJ1-2 TRBV5-1 once CASSLTDAPQGHYGYTF
TRBJ2-1 TRBV6-2/TRBV6-3 few CASSSSGGEIDNEQFF
TRBJ1-2 TRBV18 - CASSPNLGVGYGYTF
TRBJ2-6 TRBV25-1 few CASSDGGGASGANVLTF
TRBJ1-5 TRBV7-9 - CASSSTLDLQYLSNQPQHF
TRBJ1-3 TRBV6-5 many CASSYPRRERRNTIYF
TRBJ2-5 TRBV20-1 - CSARDRARGYQETQYF
TRBJ1-2 TRBV5-5 few CASSSLDRGLNYGYTF
TRBJ1-6 TRBV6-5 - CASSEGGINSPLHF
TRBJ2-7 TRBV7-9 many CASSSGKETGALGDEQYF
TRBJ1-1 TRBV6-6 few CASSYRGGSNTEAFF
TRBJ2-2 TRBV7-9 - CASSKTRLETGELFF
TRBJ2-7 TRBV27 - CASRRGIYEQYF
TRBJ2-7 TRBV4-3 - CASNQVPAGAYEQYF
TRBJ1-1 TRBV27 - CASSVVPPGDTEAFF
TRBJ2-4 TRBV15 - CATSTLGTGGSRIQYF
TRBJ1-6 TRBV5-1 - CASSTTGDTFNSPLHF
TRBJ2-2 TRBV19 - CASSITLTGELFF
TRBJ2-1 TRBV6-1 many CASTSFDRTNNEQFF
TRBJ1-2 TRBV6-5 - CASGVVQGAFSGYTF
TRBJ1-2 TRBV7-3 - CASSTGQGWDGYTF
TRBJ2-3 TRBV27 - CASRTSGGVDTQYF
TRBJ2-1 TRBV7-8 few CASSRPFQPIDRASNEQFF
TRBJ1-1 TRBV12-3/TRBV12-4 - CASSLIWHRDLGNTEAFF
TRBJ2-3 TRBV2 few CASPGTDTDTQYF
TRBJ2-1 TRBV14 few CASSLGGTLSSYNEQFF
TRBJ1-6 TRBV12-3/TRBV12-4 - CASSLDHREFYNSPLHF
TRBJ2-7 TRBV12-3/TRBV12-4 - CASRKGVDYEQYF
TRBJ1-6 TRBV27 few CASSLQGPLSSYNSPLHF
TRBJ2-3 TRBV20-1 - CSAVDRGQDTQYF
TRBJ2-1 TRBV25-1 once CASRGGREQFF
TRBJ2-7 TRBV7-9 - CASSLGQTWSEQYF
TRBJ2-3 TRBV2 - CASPPRLAGTDTQYF
TRBJ2-7 TRBV6-1 few CASSEVQTPYEQYF
TRBJ1-1 TRBV7-4 - CASSLAVLTGHQNTEAFF
TRBJ2-3 TRBV7-9 - CASTRGVGTDTQYF
TRBJ1-4 TRBV7-9 few CASSGLGTVNEKLFF
TRBJ2-6 TRBV28 - CASSSPRDMPSGANVLTF
TRBJ2-7 TRBV4-1 - CASSQANKGSYEQYF
TRBJ1-2 TRBV7-9 many CASSSPGQHGYTF
TRBJ2-3 TRBV5-3 - CASCRGLAVTDTHYF
TRBJ1-1 TRBV10-2 few CASSENKNEAFF
TRBJ1-1 TRBV4-1 - CASSRGQGSEAFF
TRBJ2-7 TRBV12-3/TRBV12-4 once CASSLSGTLVPLRYEQYF
TRBJ1-2 TRBV10-3 - CTIRGAESYGYTF